This T cell receptor (beta chain) was recorded in a study of human T cells and chemical hapten exposure. Study-level findings and limits: Alopecia in the donors means their immune response may deviate from healthy people's.

Individual cDNA molecules had unique molecular identifiers attached to them by the library. TCRdb re-called the RACE reads through MiXCR, storing one row per CDR3 protein. Of 60,000 to 80,000 distinct CDR3 sequences listed, approximately 35% are singletons. In this sample, this clonotype turned up a few times. Its matching antigen is unknown. Sample time point: patch test 1, 2 weeks after DPC sensitization. As to treatment: therapeutic diphenylcyclopropenone sensitization with weekly scalp DPC. Prior to application of each patch test, blood was drawn. Germline V gives CDR1 MNHEY, CDR2 SMNVEV (reference sequence). The CDR3 loop spans 15 amino acids. The ends were cut back, 0 bases at V and 5 bases at J, with 11 bases in the middle.

The sample consisted of whole blood, taken in connection with sensitization to the hapten diphenylcyclopropenone (DPC). The V and J genes are TRBV27 and TRBJ2-1, with TRBD1 as a possible D gene (6 bases). This receptor was identified in a man aged 35-49 years with alopecia areata. Some clones in this sample may be carry-over from other donors' samples. The DNA of the CDR3 is TGTGCCAGCAGTTTATCACAGGGTGGGGACAATGAGCAGTTCTTC. The encoded protein is CASSLSQGGDNEQFF.